This T cell receptor (beta chain) was identified in a study of CD8+CD57+ T cells in acquired aplastic anemia. Study-wide context: Sorted CD4+ and CD8+ cells yielded DNA averaging approximately 3.5 ug. Findings of the study overall: The number of CD8+ CDR3 sequences shared by patients and controls was around 30.

Patients chosen for sequencing had shown CD8+CD57+ cell expansion by flow cytometry. Severe acquired aplastic anemia was present in every patient. The study profiled TCR beta VDJ and CDR3 using genomic DNA as template. MiXCR, run by TCRdb on the reads, gives a single entry per CDR3 protein. Here the sample spans around 200,000 distinct CDR3 sequences, 45% to 60% being singletons. This clonotype was seen only once. Its specificity is unknown. One junction end does not reproduce the germline sequence, and a read error may be involved. The sequence derives from a human donor with aplastic anemia. Sequenced material: sorted CD4+, CD8+, or CD8+CD57+ T cells (not recorded which) from PBMCs.

The chain's CDR3 is CASSLVGDTRAYEQYF. CDR3 in DNA: TGCGCCAGCAGCTTAGTTGGAGACACTAGAGCCTACGAGCAGTACTTC. The gene calls are TRBV5-6 and TRBJ2-7, with D perhaps TRBD2 (5 bases). Germline CDR1 and CDR2: SGHDT and YYEEEE. This CDR3 spans 16 amino acids.